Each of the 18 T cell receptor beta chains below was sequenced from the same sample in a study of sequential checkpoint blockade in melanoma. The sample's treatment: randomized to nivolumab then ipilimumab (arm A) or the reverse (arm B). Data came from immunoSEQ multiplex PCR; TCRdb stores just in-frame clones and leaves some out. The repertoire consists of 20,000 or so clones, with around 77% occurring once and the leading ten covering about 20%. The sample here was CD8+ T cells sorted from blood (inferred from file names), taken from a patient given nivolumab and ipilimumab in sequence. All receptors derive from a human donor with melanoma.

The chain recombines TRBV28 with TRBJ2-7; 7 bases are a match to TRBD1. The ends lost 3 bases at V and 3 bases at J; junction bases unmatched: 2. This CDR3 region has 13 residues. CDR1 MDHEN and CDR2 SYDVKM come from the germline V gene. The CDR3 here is CASSFTGDYEQYF. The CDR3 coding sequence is TGTGCCAGCAGTTTTACAGGGGACTACGAGCAGTACTTC.

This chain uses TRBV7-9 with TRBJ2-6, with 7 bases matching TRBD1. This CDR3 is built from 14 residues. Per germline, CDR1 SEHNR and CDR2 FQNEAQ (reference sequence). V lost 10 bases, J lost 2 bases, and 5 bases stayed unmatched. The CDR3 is CATLTGAGANVLTF. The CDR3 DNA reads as TGTGCCACCTTAACAGGGGCTGGGGCCAACGTCCTGACTTTC.

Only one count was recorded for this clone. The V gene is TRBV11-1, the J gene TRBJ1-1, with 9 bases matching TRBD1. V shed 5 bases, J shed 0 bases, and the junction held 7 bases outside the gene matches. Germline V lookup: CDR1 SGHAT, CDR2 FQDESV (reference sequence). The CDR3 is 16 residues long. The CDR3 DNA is TGTGCCAGCAGCCCCGGGACAGGGTGGGTGAACACTGAAGCTTTCTTT. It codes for CASSPGTGWVNTEAFF.

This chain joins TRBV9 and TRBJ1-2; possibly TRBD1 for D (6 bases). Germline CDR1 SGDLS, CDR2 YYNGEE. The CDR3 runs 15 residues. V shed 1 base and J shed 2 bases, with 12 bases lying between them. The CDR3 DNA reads TGTGCCAGCAGCGTACGGGACACTCAGAACTATGGCTACACCTTC. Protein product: CASSVRDTQNYGYTF.

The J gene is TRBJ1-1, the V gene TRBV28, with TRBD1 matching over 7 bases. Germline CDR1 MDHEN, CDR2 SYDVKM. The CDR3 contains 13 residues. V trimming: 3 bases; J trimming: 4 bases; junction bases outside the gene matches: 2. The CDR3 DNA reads TGTGCCAGCAGTTTCCCAGGGGGCACTGAAGCTTTCTTT. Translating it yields CASSFPGGTEAFF.

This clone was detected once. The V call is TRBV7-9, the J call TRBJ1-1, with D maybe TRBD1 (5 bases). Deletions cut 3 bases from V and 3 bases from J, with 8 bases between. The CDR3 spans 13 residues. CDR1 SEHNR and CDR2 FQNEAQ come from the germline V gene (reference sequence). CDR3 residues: CASSFGGDTEAFF. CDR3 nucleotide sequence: TGTGCCAGCAGCTTTGGGGGGGACACTGAAGCTTTCTTT.

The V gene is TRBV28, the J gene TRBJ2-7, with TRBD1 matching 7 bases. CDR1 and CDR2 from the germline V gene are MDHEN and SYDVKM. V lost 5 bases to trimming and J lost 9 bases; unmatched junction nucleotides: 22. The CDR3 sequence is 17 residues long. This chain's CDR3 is CASSPRKLTGDGGGQYF. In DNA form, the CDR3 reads TGTGCCAGCAGTCCAAGGAAGCTCACAGGGGACGGCGGTGGGCAGTACTTC.

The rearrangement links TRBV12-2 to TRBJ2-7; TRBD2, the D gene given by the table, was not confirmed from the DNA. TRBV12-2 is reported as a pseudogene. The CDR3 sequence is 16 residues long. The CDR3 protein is CASRLEELFFHHEQYF. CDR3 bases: TGTGCAAGTCGCTTAGAGGAGCTGTTCTTCCACCACGAGCAGTACTTC.

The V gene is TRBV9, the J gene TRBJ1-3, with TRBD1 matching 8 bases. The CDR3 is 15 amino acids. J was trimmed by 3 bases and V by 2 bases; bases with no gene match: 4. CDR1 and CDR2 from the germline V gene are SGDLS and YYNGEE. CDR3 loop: CASSVGQGVGNTIYF. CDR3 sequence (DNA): TGTGCCAGCAGCGTCGGACAGGGCGTTGGAAACACCATATATTTT.

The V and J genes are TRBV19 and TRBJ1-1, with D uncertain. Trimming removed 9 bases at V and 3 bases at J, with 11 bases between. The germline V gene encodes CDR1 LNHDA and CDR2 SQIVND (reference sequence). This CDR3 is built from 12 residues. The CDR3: CASSSGYTEAFF. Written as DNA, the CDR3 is TGTGCCAGCTCCTCAGGATACACTGAAGCTTTCTTT.

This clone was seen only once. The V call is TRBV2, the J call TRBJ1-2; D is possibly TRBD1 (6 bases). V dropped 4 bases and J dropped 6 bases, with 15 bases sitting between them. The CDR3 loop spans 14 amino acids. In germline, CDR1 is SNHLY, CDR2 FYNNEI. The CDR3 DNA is TGTGCCAGCAGTGGGAGCGTACAGGGACATGGCTACACCTTC. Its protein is CASSGSVQGHGYTF.

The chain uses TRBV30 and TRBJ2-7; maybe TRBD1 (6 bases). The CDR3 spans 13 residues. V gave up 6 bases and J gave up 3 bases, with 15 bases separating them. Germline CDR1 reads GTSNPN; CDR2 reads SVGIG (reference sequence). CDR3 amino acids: CACFRQEDYEQYF. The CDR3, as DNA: TGTGCCTGCTTTAGACAGGAGGACTACGAGCAGTACTTC.

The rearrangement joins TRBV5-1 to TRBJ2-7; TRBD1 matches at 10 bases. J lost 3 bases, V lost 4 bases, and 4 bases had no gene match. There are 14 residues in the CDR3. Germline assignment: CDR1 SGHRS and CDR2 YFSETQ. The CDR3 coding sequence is TGCGCCAGCAGCCCGCGGACAGGGGGCTACGAGCAGTACTTC. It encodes CASSPRTGGYEQYF.

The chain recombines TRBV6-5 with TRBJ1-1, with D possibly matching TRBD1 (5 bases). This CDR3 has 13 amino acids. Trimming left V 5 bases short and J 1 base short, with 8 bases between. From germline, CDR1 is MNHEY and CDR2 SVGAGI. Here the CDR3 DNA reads TGTGCCAGCAGTAACGACAGGAACACTGAAGCTTTCTTT. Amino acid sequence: CASSNDRNTEAFF.

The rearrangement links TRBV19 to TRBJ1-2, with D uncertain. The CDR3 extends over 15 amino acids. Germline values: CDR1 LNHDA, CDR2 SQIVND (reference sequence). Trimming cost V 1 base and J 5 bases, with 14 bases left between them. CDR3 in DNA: TGTGCCAGTAGTATAGTCGGGAACTCTAGGTATGGCTACACCTTC. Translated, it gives CASSIVGNSRYGYTF.

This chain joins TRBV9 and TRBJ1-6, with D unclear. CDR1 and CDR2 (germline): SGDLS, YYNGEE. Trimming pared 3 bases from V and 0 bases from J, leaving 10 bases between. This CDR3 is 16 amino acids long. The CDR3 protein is CASSGFESSYNSPLHF. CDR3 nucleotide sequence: TGTGCCAGCAGCGGCTTTGAGAGCTCCTATAATTCACCCCTCCACTTT.

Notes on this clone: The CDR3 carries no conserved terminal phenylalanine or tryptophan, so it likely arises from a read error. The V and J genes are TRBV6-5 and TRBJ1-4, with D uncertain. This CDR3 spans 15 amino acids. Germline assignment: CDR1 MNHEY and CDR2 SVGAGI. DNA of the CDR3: TGTGCCAGCAGTTACTCGGAAGCAACTAACGAAAAACTGTTTTTA. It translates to CASSYSEATNEKLFL.

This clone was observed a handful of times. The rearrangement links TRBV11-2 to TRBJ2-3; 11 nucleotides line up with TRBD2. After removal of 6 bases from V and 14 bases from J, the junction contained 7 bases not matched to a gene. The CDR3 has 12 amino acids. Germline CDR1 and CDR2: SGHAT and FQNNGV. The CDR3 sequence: CASRSTSGERYF. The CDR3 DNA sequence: TGTGCCAGCAGATCGACTAGCGGGGAGAGGTATTTT. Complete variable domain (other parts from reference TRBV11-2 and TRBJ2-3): EAGVAQSPRYKIIEKRQSVAFWCNPISGHATLYWYQQILGQGPKLLIQFQNNGVVDDSQLPKDRFSAERLKGVDSTLKIQPAKLEDSAVYLCASRSTSGERYFGPGTRLTVL.